These 10 T cell receptor beta chains were all obtained from the same sample, sequenced in a study of cytomegalovirus exposure and HLA in healthy donors. It was with 60 Vbeta and 13 Jbeta primers that the PCR ran. This table comes from immunoSEQ multiplex PCR, and its TCRdb copy is limited to in-frame clones, with some not included. The table shows about 150,000 clones, with approximately 80% occurring only once. Sample: PBMCs. The receptors here all came from a woman aged 40 to 50 in good health and CMV-seropositive.

The chain combines TRBV28 with TRBJ2-1; D remains ambiguous. CDR3 length equals 16 residues. Germline CDR1 and CDR2: MDHEN and SYDVKM. Trimming removed 5 bases from V and 3 bases from J, with 17 bases in between. DNA for the CDR3: TGTGCCAGCAGTCCGAAAAATGAGAACCTCTACAATGAGCAGTTCTTC. Translation gives CASSPKNENLYNEQFF.

The rearrangement uses TRBV5-1 and TRBJ2-5; 11 bases map to TRBD2. The DNA end is a closer match to TRBJ2-7, so the J assignment may be wrong. Germline values: CDR1 SGHRS, CDR2 YFSETQ. The CDR3 consists of 15 residues. CDR3 residues: CASSSLAGGTYEQYF. The CDR3 DNA reads as TGCGCCAGCAGCTCTTTAGCGGGAGGGACCTACGAGCAGTACTTC.

The chain has TRBV6-5 and TRBJ1-2; 7 bases fit TRBD1. The CDR3 length is 15 residues. Germline-derived CDR1 and CDR2 are MNHEY and SVGAGI. Trimming at V came to 4 bases and at J to 1 base, leaving 6 bases not matched to a gene. CDR3 bases: TGTGCCAGCAGTTCGTACAGGGGTTATAACTATGGCTACACCTTC. Its translation is CASSSYRGYNYGYTF.

The V call is TRBV11-2, the J call TRBJ1-1, with TRBD1 matching 9 bases. The CDR3 totals 16 residues. Trimming at V came to 5 bases and at J to 5 bases, leaving 12 bases not matched to a gene. The germline V gene encodes CDR1 SGHAT and CDR2 FQNNGV. The CDR3 DNA reads TGTGCCAGCAGCCTGCCCGGACAGGGGAGAGGAACTGAAGCTTTCTTT. This encodes CASSLPGQGRGTEAFF.

This rearrangement joins TRBV20-1 to TRBJ1-1; D not certain. The CDR3 runs to 11 residues. Trimming stripped 2 bases from V and 7 bases from J, with 8 bases between. The germline V gene has CDR1 DFQATT and CDR2 SNEGSKA (reference sequence). CDR3 nucleotides: TGCAGTGCTAGACTCCTATATGAAGCTTTCTTT. This codes for CSARLLYEAFF.

This chain uses TRBV7-9 with TRBJ2-1; 11 nucleotides agree with TRBD2. Germline CDR1 reads SEHNR; CDR2 reads FQNEAQ (reference sequence). Trimming at V came to 3 bases and at J to 7 bases, leaving 5 bases not matched to a gene. This CDR3 spans 15 amino acids. The CDR3 here is CASSLEGTSGNEQFF. The CDR3 nucleotides are TGTGCCAGCAGCTTGGAAGGGACTAGCGGTAATGAGCAGTTCTTC.

The chain employs TRBV2 and TRBJ2-1; 8 bases fit TRBD1. Germline loops: CDR1 SNHLY, CDR2 FYNNEI. The trim removed 0 bases at V and 6 bases at J, leaving 7 bases unmatched. The CDR3 sequence is 16 residues long. The CDR3 spells CASSEAFVGQVNEQFF. The CDR3 DNA follows: TGTGCCAGCAGTGAAGCGTTCGTGGGACAGGTCAATGAGCAGTTCTTC.

The chain joins TRBV27 to TRBJ1-4, with 9 positions matching TRBD1. The CDR3 totals 15 residues. Germline-derived CDR1 and CDR2 are MNHEY and SMNVEV (reference sequence). V trimming: 4 bases; J trimming: 5 bases; junction bases outside the gene matches: 5. In DNA form, the CDR3 reads TGTGCCAGCAGTTCCGGACAGGGGACAAATGAAAAACTGTTTTTT. Its protein is CASSSGQGTNEKLFF.

The chain has TRBV5-5 and TRBJ2-1; maybe TRBD1 (6 bases). V lost 0 bases and J 9 bases, leaving 16 bases between the germline ends. Germline lookup yields CDR1 SGHKS and CDR2 YYEKEE (reference sequence). The CDR3 is made up of 15 amino acids. Written as DNA, the CDR3 is TGTGCCAGCAGCTTGGGAGTCAGGGGAGTAGGTGAGCAGTTCTTC. Protein: CASSLGVRGVGEQFF.

The V call is TRBV11-2, the J call TRBJ1-5, with a weak D call TRBD1 (5 bases). The V and J ends lost 5 bases and 2 bases respectively, with 7 bases between them. Per the germline V gene, CDR1 is SGHAT and CDR2 is FQNNGV. The CDR3 spans 13 residues. CDR3 in amino acids: CASSDRGNQPQHF. The CDR3 DNA sequence: TGTGCCAGCAGCGACAGAGGCAATCAGCCCCAGCATTTT.